Reported below is one T cell receptor beta chain. Its specificity is unknown. Clones were sequenced by immunoSEQ multiplex PCR, and TCRdb holds only the in-frame ones, with some missing. The data contain some 280,000 clones, 90% to 95% of them seen just once; the ten biggest clones take up approximately 0.52%. This record comes from a study of T cell responses to AZD1222 COVID-19 vaccine. V dropped 8 bases and J dropped 0 bases, with 14 bases sitting between them. Per germline, CDR1 MNHEY and CDR2 SMNVEV (reference sequence). This CDR3 is built from 14 residues. General observations from the study: With two AZD1222 doses given, Spike-specific TCR breadth and depth both rose. Spike-wide vaccine-associated CD4 TCRs dominated at 160-218 and 743-854. It should be noted that donors were predominantly white British and more often female, and clonal diversity was possibly underestimated. Targeting of unmutated variant regions was reportedly seen in nearly half of spike-specific TCRs.

J is TRBJ2-7 and V is TRBV27, with D possibly matching TRBD2 (5 bases). The source was peripheral blood, collected 28 days after the second AZD1222 dose. The source is an adult who received the AZD1222 COVID-19 vaccine. As DNA, the CDR3 is TGTGCCAGCGCCCCGGGGAGAGGCTCCTACGAGCAGTACTTC. Protein: CASAPGRGSYEQYF.